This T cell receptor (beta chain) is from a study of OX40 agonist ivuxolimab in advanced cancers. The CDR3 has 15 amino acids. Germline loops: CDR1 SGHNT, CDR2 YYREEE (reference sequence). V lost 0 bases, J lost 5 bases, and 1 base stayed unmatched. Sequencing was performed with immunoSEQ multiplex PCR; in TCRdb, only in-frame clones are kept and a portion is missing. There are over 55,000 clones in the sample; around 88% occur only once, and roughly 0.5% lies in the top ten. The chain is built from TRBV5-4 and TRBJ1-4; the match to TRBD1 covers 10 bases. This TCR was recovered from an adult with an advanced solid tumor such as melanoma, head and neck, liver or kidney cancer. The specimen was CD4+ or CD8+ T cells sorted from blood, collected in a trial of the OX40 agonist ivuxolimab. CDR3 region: CASSLGQGANEKLFF. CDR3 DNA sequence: TGTGCCAGCAGCTTGGGACAGGGGGCGAATGAAAAACTGTTTTTT. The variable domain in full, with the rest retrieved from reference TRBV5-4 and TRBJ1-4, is ETGVTQSPTHLIKTRGQQVTLRCSSQSGHNTVSWYQQALGQGPQFIFQYYREEENGRGNFPPRFSGLQFPNYSSELNVNALELDDSALYLCASSLGQGANEKLFFGSGTQLSVL.